This entry lists 23 T cell receptor beta chains sequenced from one sample in a study of T cell responses to AZD1222 COVID-19 vaccine. Profiled with immunoSEQ multiplex PCR; TCRdb holds only in-frame clones, not every one. The table records approximately 110,000 clones, around 85% of them present only once. This sample comprised peripheral blood, obtained 28 days after the second AZD1222 dose. The receptors come from an adult who received the AZD1222 COVID-19 vaccine.

This chain uses TRBV7-2 with TRBJ2-7, with D possibly being TRBD1 or TRBD2 (5 bases each). The V gene lost 5 bases and the J gene lost 3 bases, with 23 bases spanning the gap. The CDR3 totals 17 residues. CDR1 and CDR2 (germline): SGHTA, FQGNSA. CDR3 loop: CASSPVLGLGTYYEQYF. The CDR3 coding sequence is TGTGCCAGCAGCCCAGTCTTAGGTTTAGGGACCTACTACGAGCAGTACTTC.

This chain connects TRBV6-5 to TRBJ1-2; 9 nucleotides agree with TRBD1. The germline gives CDR1 MNHEY, CDR2 SVGAGI. With V trimmed by 3 bases and J by 7 bases, 9 bases remained unmatched. The CDR3 runs to 15 residues. As DNA, the CDR3 is TGTGCCAGCAGTTATCTTACAGGGGGACAGGGTGGCTACACCTTC. This gives the protein CASSYLTGGQGGYTF.

The CDR3 DNA follows: TGTGCCAGCTCACCACCCTCCGCCACAGGGGGCAGCGACACCATATATTTT. Translating gives CASSPPSATGGSDTIYF. This chain joins TRBV18 and TRBJ1-3, with TRBD1 matching over 9 bases. J was trimmed by 8 bases and V by 0 bases; bases with no gene match: 11. This CDR3 contains 17 residues. The V gene's germline CDR1 is KGHSH and CDR2 LQKENI.

This chain connects TRBV2 to TRBJ2-7; the D gene is possibly TRBD1 (6 bases). CDR3 length: 14 residues. Trimming left V 1 base short and J 3 bases short, with 10 bases between. Germline CDR1 is SNHLY and CDR2 is FYNNEI. Here the CDR3 reads CASSEVGHNYEQYF. The CDR3 DNA sequence: TGTGCCAGCAGTGAAGTGGGACATAACTACGAGCAGTACTTC.

This clone turned up a few times. The chain has TRBV3-1 (or the pseudogene TRBV3-2) and TRBJ2-5; 8 nucleotides line up with TRBD1. Losses at the gene ends were 4 bases for V and 9 bases for J; bases not matched to a gene: 16. This CDR3 has 16 amino acids. CDR1 and CDR2 from the germline V gene are LGHDT and YNNKEL (reference sequence). This chain's CDR3 is CASSPSTGTGQWAQYF. CDR3 nucleotides: TGTGCCAGCAGCCCCTCCACCGGGACAGGCCAGTGGGCCCAGTACTTC.

The genes are TRBV28 and TRBJ2-7; 9 bases match TRBD2. The V segment lost 5 bases and the J segment 2 bases; nucleotides outside the gene matches: 19. Germline lookup yields CDR1 MDHEN and CDR2 SYDVKM. CDR3 length equals 19 residues. This chain's CDR3 is CASSLSTFWTSASPYEQYF. As DNA, the CDR3 is TGTGCCAGCAGTCTCTCAACTTTTTGGACTAGCGCTTCCCCCTACGAGCAGTACTTC. Full variable domain (missing parts from reference TRBV28 and TRBJ2-7): DVKVTQSSRYLVKRTGEKVFLECVQDMDHENMFWYRQDPGLGLRLIYFSYDVKMKEKGDIPEGYSVSREKKERFSLILESASTNQTSMYLCASSLSTFWTSASPYEQYFGPGTRLTVT.

This rearrangement joins TRBV25-1 to TRBJ1-4; TRBD1 agrees at 10 bases. The CDR3 has 15 amino acids. Trimming at V came to 7 bases and at J to 8 bases, leaving 10 bases not matched to a gene. Germline CDR1 MGHDK, CDR2 SYGVNS. CDR3 bases: TGTGCCAGCACCGACATGGGACAGGGGAACGAAAAACTGTTTTTT. Its translation is CASTDMGQGNEKLFF.

The chain links TRBV3-1 (or the pseudogene TRBV3-2) to TRBJ1-1; D possibly corresponds to TRBD1 (6 bases). Germline-derived CDR1 and CDR2 are LGHDT and YNNKEL (reference sequence). Trimming took 0 bases from V and 7 from J, leaving 15 bases between them. The CDR3 extends over 15 amino acids. CDR3 sequence: CASSQDGGRVGEAFF. The CDR3 DNA is TGTGCCAGCAGCCAAGATGGGGGCAGGGTGGGTGAAGCTTTCTTT.

The CDR3 sequence is CASTNTRSSDSYNEQFF. The CDR3 region has the DNA TGTGCCAGCACCAACACGAGGAGTAGCGACTCCTACAATGAGCAGTTCTTC. The genes are TRBV7-9 and TRBJ2-1; the D gene is possibly TRBD2 (5 bases). The CDR3 length is 17 residues. Per germline, CDR1 SEHNR and CDR2 FQNEAQ (reference sequence). Deletions cut 7 bases from V and 0 bases from J, with 19 bases between.

This clone was seen a handful of times. The chain carries TRBV9 and TRBJ2-3, with 10 nucleotides matching TRBD2. CDR1 SGDLS and CDR2 YYNGEE come from the germline V gene. V gave up 0 bases and J gave up 6 bases; unmatched junction bases: 4. CDR3 length: 15 amino acids. The CDR3 region is CASSVELAGWDTQYF. The CDR3 nucleotides read TGTGCCAGCAGCGTAGAACTAGCGGGGTGGGATACGCAGTATTTT. Looking up the rest from reference TRBV9 and TRBJ2-3 gives the full variable domain: DSGVTQTPKHLITATGQRVTLRCSPRSGDLSVYWYQQSLDQGLQFLIQYYNGEERAKGNILERFSAQQFPDLHSELNLSSLELGDSALYFCASSVELAGWDTQYFGPGTRLTVL.

This clone was detected ten times or more. V is TRBV27 and J is TRBJ1-6; D ambiguous. Germline V gene data show CDR1 as MNHEY and CDR2 as SMNVEV (reference sequence). V was clipped by 3 bases and J by 2 bases, with 11 bases between them. The CDR3 is 16 amino acids. The CDR3: CASSFFREAYNSPLHF. Written as DNA, the CDR3 is TGTGCCAGCAGTTTCTTTAGGGAGGCCTATAATTCACCCCTCCACTTT.

This clone was picked up one time. The J gene is TRBJ1-4, the V gene TRBV7-9; D remains unclear. Germline loops: CDR1 SEHNR, CDR2 FQNEAQ (reference sequence). CDR3 size: 12 residues. V was shortened by 3 bases and J by 5 bases, with 4 bases between the two germline ends. CDR3 sequence reads: CASSLANEKLFF. CDR3 DNA: TGTGCCAGCAGCTTGGCCAATGAAAAACTGTTTTTT.

The V gene is TRBV19, the J gene TRBJ1-2, with 7 nucleotides matching TRBD1. The ends lost 4 bases at V and 8 bases at J; junction bases unmatched: 16. Germline V gene data show CDR1 as LNHDA and CDR2 as SQIVND (reference sequence). The CDR3 covers 16 residues. CDR3 protein: CASSKGTAQGKRGYTF. The DNA for the CDR3 is TGTGCCAGTAGTAAAGGGACAGCCCAGGGGAAGCGAGGCTACACCTTC.

In this sample, this clone is medium-sized. The chain links TRBV6-4 to TRBJ2-3, with 14 positions matching TRBD2. The CDR3 extends over 16 amino acids. Germline CDR1 MRHNA, CDR2 SNTAGT. The J segment lost 4 bases and the V segment lost 0 bases, leaving 0 bases of the junction unmatched. The chain's CDR3 is CASSDSTSGGADTQYF. The CDR3, as DNA: TGTGCCAGCAGTGACTCGACTAGCGGGGGGGCAGATACGCAGTATTTT.

The V and J genes are TRBV6-5 and TRBJ1-5; D not resolved. CDR1 is MNHEY and CDR2 is SVGAGI in the germline V gene. V was trimmed by 4 bases and J by 7 bases, leaving 11 bases between them. The CDR3 has 13 residues. The CDR3 loop is CASSSGPSQPQHF. The CDR3 bases are TGTGCCAGCAGTTCAGGACCTTCGCAGCCCCAGCATTTT.

This chain joins TRBV18 and TRBJ2-7, with D perhaps TRBD1 (6 bases). With 9 bases removed from V and 0 bases from J, the gap between germline ends came to 15 bases. CDR3 size: 14 residues. CDR1 and CDR2 (germline): KGHSH, LQKENI. Written as DNA, the CDR3 is TGTGCCAGTACAATAAGGGACAACTCCTACGAGCAGTACTTC. It codes for CASTIRDNSYEQYF.

The rearrangement joins TRBV5-6 to TRBJ1-6; TRBD1 agrees at 11 bases. V trimming: 4 bases; J trimming: 7 bases; junction bases outside the gene matches: 7. Germline V gene sequence: CDR1 SGHDT, CDR2 YYEEEE. There are 16 residues in the CDR3. The CDR3 is CASSPGTGGKNSPLHF. CDR3 sequence (DNA): TGTGCCAGCAGCCCCGGGACAGGGGGGAAGAATTCACCCCTCCACTTT.

This chain uses TRBV7-3 with TRBJ2-2; D is perhaps TRBD2 (5 bases). The germline V gene encodes CDR1 SGHTA and CDR2 FQGTGA. The CDR3 has 13 residues. The V gene lost 6 bases and the J gene lost 4 bases, with 9 bases spanning the gap. The CDR3 DNA sequence: TGTGCCAGCAGTCACGGACTCACCGGGGAGCTGTTTTTT. It translates to CASSHGLTGELFF.

The genes are TRBV4-1 and TRBJ2-1, with TRBD2 as a possible D gene (7 bases). Trimming removed 4 bases from V and 4 bases from J, with 20 bases in between. Germline assignment: CDR1 MGHRA and CDR2 YSYEKL. The CDR3 runs 17 residues. The CDR3 DNA is TGCGCCAGCAGCCTCCAACAGGGAGGGGGATCATACAATGAGCAGTTCTTC. It translates to CASSLQQGGGSYNEQFF.

This sequence joins TRBV30 and TRBJ1-4; 8 bases map to TRBD1. Losses at the gene ends were 1 base for V and 7 bases for J; bases not matched to a gene: 11. The CDR3 is 16 amino acids. CDR1 GTSNPN and CDR2 SVGIG come from the germline V gene (reference sequence). The CDR3 nucleotides read TGTGCCTGGAGTGCCACCGTCCAGGGGGCGCGTGAAAAACTGTTTTTT. This codes for CAWSATVQGAREKLFF.

The chain links TRBV6-1 to TRBJ2-5; D gene ambiguous. This CDR3 has 14 residues. Germline lookup yields CDR1 MNHNS and CDR2 SASEGT. V dropped 3 bases and J dropped 4 bases, with 12 bases sitting between them. The chain's CDR3 is CASSEGDRAETQYF. The CDR3 nucleotides are TGTGCCAGCAGTGAGGGCGACCGGGCAGAGACCCAGTACTTC.

The V gene is TRBV24-1, the J gene TRBJ1-5; TRBD1 matches 9 bases. Germline loops: CDR1 KGHDR, CDR2 SFDVKD. The ends lost 2 bases at V and 4 bases at J; junction bases unmatched: 5. CDR3 length equals 16 residues. The CDR3 here is CATSDSGTGSNQPQHF. The DNA of the CDR3 is TGTGCCACCAGTGATTCTGGGACAGGGAGTAATCAGCCCCAGCATTTT.

J is TRBJ2-3 and V is TRBV7-3, with D maybe TRBD1 (6 bases). Germline-derived CDR1 and CDR2 are SGHTA and FQGTGA. The CDR3 loop spans 17 amino acids. V lost 5 bases and J lost 1, with 19 bases in between. In nucleotides, the CDR3 is TGTGCCAGCAGCCGGCAGGGGTACGAAGGGGGCACAGATACGCAGTATTTT. Translation: CASSRQGYEGGTDTQYF.